This T cell receptor (beta chain) was sequenced in a study of T-cell reconstitution after alpha-beta-depleted transplantation in children. Unique molecular identifiers were used to barcode this TCRbeta library. TCRdb ran MiXCR on the PCR reads and lists one entry per CDR3 protein. This table has about 500,000 distinct CDR3 sequences, about 33% appearing once. The clonotype comes from a human donor who donated a stem cell graft to a child with aplastic anemia. The sequences come from PBMCs from the stem cell graft donor, collected from the stem cell graft.

The CDR3 spells CATQGADNSPLHF. The DNA of the CDR3 is TGTGCCACACAGGGGGCCGATAATTCACCCCTCCACTTT. V and J are TRBV11-2 and TRBJ1-6, with 9 bases fitting TRBD1. There are 13 residues in the CDR3. V lost 10 bases, J lost 5 bases, and 3 bases stayed unmatched. Germline V gives CDR1 SGHAT, CDR2 FQNNGV.